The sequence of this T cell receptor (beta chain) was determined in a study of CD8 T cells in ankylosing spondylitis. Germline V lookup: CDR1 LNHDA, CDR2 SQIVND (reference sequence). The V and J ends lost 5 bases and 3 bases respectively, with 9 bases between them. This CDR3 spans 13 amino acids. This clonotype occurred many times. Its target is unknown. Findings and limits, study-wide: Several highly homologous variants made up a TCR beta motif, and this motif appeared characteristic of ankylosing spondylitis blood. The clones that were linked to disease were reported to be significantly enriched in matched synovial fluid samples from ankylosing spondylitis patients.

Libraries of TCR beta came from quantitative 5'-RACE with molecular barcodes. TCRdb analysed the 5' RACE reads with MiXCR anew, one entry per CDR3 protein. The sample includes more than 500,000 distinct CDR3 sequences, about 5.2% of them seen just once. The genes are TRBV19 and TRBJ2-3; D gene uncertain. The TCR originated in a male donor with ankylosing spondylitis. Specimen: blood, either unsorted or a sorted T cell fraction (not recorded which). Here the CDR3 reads CASSPPWTDTQYF. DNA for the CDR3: TGTGCCAGTAGTCCCCCCTGGACAGATACGCAGTATTTT.